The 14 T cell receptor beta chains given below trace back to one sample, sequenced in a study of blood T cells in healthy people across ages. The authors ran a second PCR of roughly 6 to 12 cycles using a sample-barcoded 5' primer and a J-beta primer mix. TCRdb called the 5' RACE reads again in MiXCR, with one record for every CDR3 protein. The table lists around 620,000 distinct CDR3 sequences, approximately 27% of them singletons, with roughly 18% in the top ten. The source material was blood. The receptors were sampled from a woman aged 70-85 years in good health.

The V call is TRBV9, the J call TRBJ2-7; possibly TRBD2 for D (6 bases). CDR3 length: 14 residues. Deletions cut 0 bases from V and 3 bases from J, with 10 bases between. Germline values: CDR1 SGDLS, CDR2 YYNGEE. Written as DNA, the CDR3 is TGTGCCAGCAGCGTAGCGGGAGACTACTACGAGCAGTACTTC. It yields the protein CASSVAGDYYEQYF.

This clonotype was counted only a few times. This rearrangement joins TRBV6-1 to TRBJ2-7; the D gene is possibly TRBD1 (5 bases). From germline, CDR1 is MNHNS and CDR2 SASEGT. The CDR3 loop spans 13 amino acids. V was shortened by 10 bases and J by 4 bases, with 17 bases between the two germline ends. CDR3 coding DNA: TGTGCCACCGCTTACGAGCAGGGTTACGAGCAGTACTTC. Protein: CATAYEQGYEQYF.

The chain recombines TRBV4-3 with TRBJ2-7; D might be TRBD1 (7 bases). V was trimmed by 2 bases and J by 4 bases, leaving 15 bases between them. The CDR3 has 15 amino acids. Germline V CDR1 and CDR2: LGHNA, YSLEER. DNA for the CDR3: TGCGCCAGCAGCCAACTCTCAGGGGGGCGGTACGAGCAGTACTTC. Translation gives CASSQLSGGRYEQYF.

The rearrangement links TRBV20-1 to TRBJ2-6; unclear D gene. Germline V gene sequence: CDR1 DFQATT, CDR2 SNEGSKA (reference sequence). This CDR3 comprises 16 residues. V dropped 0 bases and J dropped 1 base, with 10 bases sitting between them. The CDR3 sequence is CSARDEGKSGANVLTF. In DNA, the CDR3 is TGCAGTGCTAGAGATGAAGGAAAGTCTGGGGCCAACGTCCTGACTTTC.

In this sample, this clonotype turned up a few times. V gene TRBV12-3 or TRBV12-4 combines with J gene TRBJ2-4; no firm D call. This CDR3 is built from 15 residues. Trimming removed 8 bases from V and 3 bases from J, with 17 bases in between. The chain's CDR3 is CASGGTVFGKNIQYF. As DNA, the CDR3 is TGTGCCAGCGGTGGAACGGTTTTCGGCAAAAACATTCAGTACTTC.

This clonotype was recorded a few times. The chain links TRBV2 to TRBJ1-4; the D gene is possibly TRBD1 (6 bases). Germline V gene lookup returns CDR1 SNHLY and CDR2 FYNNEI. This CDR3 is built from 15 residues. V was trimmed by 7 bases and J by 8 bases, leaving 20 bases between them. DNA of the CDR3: TGTGCCAGCACCATAGACGAGGGGGGGCAAGAAAAACTGTTTTTT. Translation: CASTIDEGGQEKLFF.

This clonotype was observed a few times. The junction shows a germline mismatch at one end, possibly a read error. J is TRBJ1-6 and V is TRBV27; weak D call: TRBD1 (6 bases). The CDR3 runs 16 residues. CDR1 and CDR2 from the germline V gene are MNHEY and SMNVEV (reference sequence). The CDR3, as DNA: TGTGCCAGTAGTTTTACAGGGTCGGGGTTTCGTTCACCCCTCCACTTT. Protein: CASSFTGSGFRSPLHF.

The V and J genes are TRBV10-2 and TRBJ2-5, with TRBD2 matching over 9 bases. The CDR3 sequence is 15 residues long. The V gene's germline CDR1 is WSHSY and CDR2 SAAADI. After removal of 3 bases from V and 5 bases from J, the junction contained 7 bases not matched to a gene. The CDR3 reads CASSESAGGWETQYF. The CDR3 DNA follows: TGCGCCAGCAGTGAATCGGCGGGGGGGTGGGAGACCCAGTACTTC.

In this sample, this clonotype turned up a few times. The chain's CDR3 is CSARDPGGGGTEAFF. DNA of the CDR3: TGCAGTGCTAGAGATCCCGGAGGAGGTGGAACTGAAGCTTTCTTT. The chain couples TRBV20-1 to TRBJ1-1; no definite D call. The V end was cut by 0 bases, the J end by 5 bases, with 16 bases between. Germline lookup yields CDR1 DFQATT and CDR2 SNEGSKA (reference sequence). CDR3 length equals 15 residues.

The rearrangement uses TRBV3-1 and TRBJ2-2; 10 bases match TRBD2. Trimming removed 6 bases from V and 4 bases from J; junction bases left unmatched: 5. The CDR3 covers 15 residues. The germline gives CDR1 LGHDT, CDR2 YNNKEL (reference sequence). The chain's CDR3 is CASRLGLAVTGELFF. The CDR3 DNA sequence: TGTGCCAGCAGACTAGGACTAGCGGTCACCGGGGAGCTGTTTTTT.

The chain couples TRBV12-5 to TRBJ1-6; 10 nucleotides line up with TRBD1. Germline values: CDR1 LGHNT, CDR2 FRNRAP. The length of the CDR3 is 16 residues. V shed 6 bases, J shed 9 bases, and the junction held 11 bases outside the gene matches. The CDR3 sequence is CASGAGQGRIGSPLHF. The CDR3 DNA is TGTGCTAGTGGCGCGGGACAGGGGAGGATTGGTTCACCCCTCCACTTT.

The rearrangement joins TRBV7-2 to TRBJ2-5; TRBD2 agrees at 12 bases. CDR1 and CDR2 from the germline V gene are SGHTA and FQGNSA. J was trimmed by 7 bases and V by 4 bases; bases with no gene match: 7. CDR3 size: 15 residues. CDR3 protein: CASSSRTSGKGTQYF. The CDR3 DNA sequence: TGTGCCAGCAGCTCGAGGACTAGCGGGAAAGGGACCCAGTACTTC.

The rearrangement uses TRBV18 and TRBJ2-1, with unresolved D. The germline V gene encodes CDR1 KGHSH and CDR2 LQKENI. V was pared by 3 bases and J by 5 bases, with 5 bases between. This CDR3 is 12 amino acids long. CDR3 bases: TGTGCCAGCTCACCCTTCAACAATGAGCAGTTCTTC. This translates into CASSPFNNEQFF.

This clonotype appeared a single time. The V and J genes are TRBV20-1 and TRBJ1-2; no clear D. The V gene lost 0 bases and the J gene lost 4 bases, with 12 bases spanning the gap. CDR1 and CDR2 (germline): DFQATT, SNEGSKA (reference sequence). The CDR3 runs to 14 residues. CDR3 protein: CSARDVRGIYGYTF. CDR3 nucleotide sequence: TGCAGTGCTAGAGATGTGCGAGGTATCTATGGCTACACCTTC.